These 30 T cell receptor beta chains share one sample of origin, sequenced in a study of spatial heterogeneity in lung cancer. TCRdb re-analysed the 5' RACE reads in MiXCR, keeping a single row per CDR3 protein. Altogether about 14,000 distinct CDR3 sequences are present, over 9% being singletons, with the ten largest covering about 29%. Specified time point: sample taken at primary tumor resection. From tumor, nontumor lung or frozen PBMC, whole RNA was taken unsorted for sequencing. Sequences were derived from PBMCs, sampled at surgery. These receptors were taken from a male donor with early-stage non-small cell lung cancer.

This clonotype was detected many times. CDR3 DNA sequence: TGTGCCAGCAAGACTTGGGCGGGTGAGCAGTACTTC. Its protein is CASKTWAGEQYF. J is TRBJ2-7 and V is TRBV7-9; perhaps TRBD2 as D (5 bases). Trimming removed 7 bases from V and 7 bases from J, with 14 bases in between. Germline V gene data show CDR1 as SEHNR and CDR2 as FQNEAQ (reference sequence). The CDR3 is made up of 12 amino acids. Drawing the rest from reference TRBV7-9 and TRBJ2-7, the complete variable domain is DTGVSQNPRHKITKRGQNVTFRCDPISEHNRLYWYRQTLGQGPEFLTYFQNEAQLEKSRLLSDRFSAERPKGSFSTLEIQRTEQGDSAMYLCASKTWAGEQYFGPGTRLTVT.

This clonotype was observed at least ten times. The V gene is TRBV28, the J gene TRBJ2-7; perhaps TRBD2 as D (6 bases). V gave up 6 bases and J gave up 2 bases, with 14 bases separating them. Looked up from germline, CDR1 is MDHEN and CDR2 is SYDVKM. The CDR3 length is 14 residues. DNA of the CDR3: TGTGCCAGCAGACCTGGGACTCTAACCTACGAGCAGTACTTC. Translation: CASRPGTLTYEQYF.

This clonotype has only a few counts. The CDR3 nucleotides are TGTGCCAGCAGCCCAGGACAGGTCCAAGAGACCCAGTACTTC. Encoded protein: CASSPGQVQETQYF. The chain joins TRBV5-4 to TRBJ2-5, with 7 bases lining up with TRBD1. The germline V gene encodes CDR1 SGHNT and CDR2 YYREEE (reference sequence). This CDR3 has 14 residues. J was trimmed by 1 base and V by 4 bases; bases with no gene match: 4.

This clonotype was seen repeatedly, ten times or more. V usage is TRBV5-1 and J usage is TRBJ2-1, with TRBD2 matching 11 bases. The CDR3 runs to 18 residues. The V gene's germline CDR1 is SGHRS and CDR2 YFSETQ. After removal of 0 bases from V and 4 bases from J, the junction contained 9 bases not matched to a gene. This chain's CDR3 is CASSLDTGLAAGYNEQFF. CDR3 coding DNA: TGCGCCAGCAGCTTGGATACGGGACTAGCGGCGGGGTACAATGAGCAGTTCTTC.

Ten or more counts support this clonotype. The chain joins TRBV7-2 to TRBJ2-1; possibly TRBD1 for D (6 bases). The CDR3 has 15 amino acids. Trimming pared 5 bases from V and 3 bases from J, leaving 14 bases between. Germline loops: CDR1 SGHTA, CDR2 FQGNSA. CDR3 in DNA: TGTGCCAGCAGCGCCGACAGGATCAGCTACAATGAGCAGTTCTTC. Translated: CASSADRISYNEQFF.

This clonotype is judged medium-sized. This chain links TRBV4-1 with TRBJ1-5; TRBD1 aligns across 7 bases. Germline trimming cut 4 bases from V and 8 bases from J; bases unmatched to any gene: 11. The CDR3 length is 15 residues. CDR1 MGHRA and CDR2 YSYEKL come from the germline V gene. The CDR3 loop reads CASSPNGQGGKPQHF. For the CDR3, the DNA is TGCGCCAGCAGCCCGAACGGGCAGGGGGGTAAGCCCCAGCATTTT.

This clonotype was seen at least ten times. The chain joins TRBV24-1 to TRBJ1-5; 8 bases are a match to TRBD1. The CDR3 covers 13 residues. The V gene end was trimmed by 9 bases and the J gene end by 3 bases; junction bases not matched to a gene: 3. In germline, CDR1 is KGHDR, CDR2 SFDVKD. The CDR3: CATGQGPNQPQHF. Written as DNA, the CDR3 is TGTGCCACCGGACAGGGCCCCAATCAGCCCCAGCATTTT.

The table lists this clonotype with many counts. The chain recombines TRBV6-2 or TRBV6-3 with TRBJ2-5; TRBD2 matches 9 bases. The CDR3 runs to 17 residues. Unmatched junction bases numbered 11, after V lost 2 bases and J lost 4 bases. The germline CDR1 and CDR2 sequences are MNHEY and SVGEGT. The CDR3 DNA follows: TGTGCCAGCAGTTACGTATCCGGCGGGAGGGCCCGAGAGACCCAGTACTTC. Translating gives CASSYVSGGRARETQYF.

At least ten counts were recorded for this clonotype. The genes are TRBV11-2 and TRBJ2-1, with D perhaps TRBD2 (6 bases). Looked up from germline, CDR1 is SGHAT and CDR2 is FQNNGV. The CDR3 runs to 13 residues. Trimming removed 5 bases at V and 2 bases at J, with 7 bases between. The CDR3 region is CASSGTAYNEQFF. The CDR3 DNA is TGTGCCAGCAGCGGGACTGCCTACAATGAGCAGTTCTTC.

The rearrangement uses TRBV27 and TRBJ1-2, with D unresolved. This CDR3 comprises 15 residues. CDR1 is MNHEY and CDR2 is SMNVEV in the germline V gene (reference sequence). Trimming removed 2 bases from V and 1 base from J, with 11 bases in between. CDR3 loop: CASSLTQALNYGYTF. Written as DNA, the CDR3 is TGTGCCAGCAGTTTAACCCAGGCTCTTAACTATGGCTACACCTTC.

The chain links TRBV7-2 to TRBJ2-7; TRBD2 aligns across 13 bases. V shed 5 bases and J 4 bases; nucleotides not matched to a gene: 8. The CDR3 has 16 residues. Germline V gene data show CDR1 as SGHTA and CDR2 as FQGNSA. The CDR3 sequence: CASSPGLAGVWYEQYF. The CDR3 DNA reads TGTGCCAGCAGCCCTGGACTAGCGGGAGTATGGTACGAGCAGTACTTC.

This clonotype was observed many times. The gene calls are TRBV5-4 and TRBJ2-7, with unresolved D. The CDR3 spans 13 residues. CDR1 SGHNT and CDR2 YYREEE come from the germline V gene (reference sequence). V was shortened by 4 bases and J by 0 bases, with 8 bases between the two germline ends. Here the CDR3 reads CASSLESSYEQYF. DNA of the CDR3: TGTGCCAGCAGCCTCGAGAGCTCCTACGAGCAGTACTTC.

This clonotype was detected many times. V gene TRBV25-1 combines with J gene TRBJ2-7, with D hard to call. Germline V CDR1 and CDR2: MGHDK, SYGVNS. The CDR3 loop spans 11 amino acids. Between the trimmed V and J ends, which lost 6 bases and 4 bases, there was a span of 7 bases. CDR3 sequence: CASRAAYEQYF. Written as DNA, the CDR3 is TGTGCCAGCAGAGCCGCATACGAGCAGTACTTC.

This clonotype has a count of ten or more. V gene TRBV4-1 combines with J gene TRBJ2-5; 7 bases agree with TRBD2. Germline V gene data show CDR1 as MGHRA and CDR2 as YSYEKL. V was pared by 0 bases and J by 3 bases, with 4 bases of the junction left unmatched. This CDR3 region has 15 residues. The CDR3 nucleotides read TGCGCCAGCAGCCAAGATGGCCTAGCGGAAGAGACCCAGTACTTC. It encodes CASSQDGLAEETQYF.

Judged by abundance, this clonotype is medium-sized. The rearrangement links TRBV29-1 to TRBJ2-5, with D perhaps TRBD1 (6 bases). This CDR3 is 13 amino acids long. Deletions cut 7 bases from V and 2 bases from J, with 14 bases between. Germline V gene lookup returns CDR1 SQVTM and CDR2 ANQGSEA. The CDR3 DNA sequence: TGCAGCGCCCTACAGGGACGTCAAGAGACCCAGTACTTC. This encodes CSALQGRQETQYF.

This clonotype was detected ten times or more. The chain employs TRBV27 and TRBJ1-5; D unclear. V gave up 6 bases and J gave up 0 bases, with 9 bases separating them. The CDR3 consists of 14 residues. CDR1 is MNHEY and CDR2 is SMNVEV in the germline V gene (reference sequence). CDR3 DNA: TGTGCCAGCAGCTCCCCCTATAGCAATCAGCCCCAGCATTTT. Translating it yields CASSSPYSNQPQHF.

This clonotype showed up many times. For the CDR3, the DNA is TGTGCCACCAGCAGTCCCGCGACTAGCGGGAGAGATGAGCAGTTCTTC. Translated, it gives CATSSPATSGRDEQFF. The chain recombines TRBV15 with TRBJ2-1; the match to TRBD2 covers 12 bases. CDR3 length: 16 residues. After removal of 3 bases from V and 8 bases from J, the junction contained 8 bases not matched to a gene. CDR1 and CDR2 from the germline V gene are LNHNV and YYDKDF (reference sequence).

In its sample, this clonotype was seen many times. V usage is TRBV29-1 and J usage is TRBJ2-7; D might be TRBD1 or TRBD2, each matching 8 bases. The CDR3 extends over 14 amino acids. Germline V gene sequence: CDR1 SQVTM, CDR2 ANQGSEA. V was cut by 6 bases and J by 3 bases, with 18 bases left in between. The CDR3 protein is CSVRGGQELYEQYF. The CDR3 DNA follows: TGCAGCGTCCGGGGGGGACAGGAGCTCTACGAGCAGTACTTC.

There are many counts of this clonotype. The chain couples TRBV9 to TRBJ2-1; no reliable D call. The V gene's germline CDR1 is SGDLS and CDR2 YYNGEE. V was trimmed by 4 bases and J by 0 bases, leaving 5 bases between them. The CDR3 is 13 residues long. CDR3 nucleotides: TGTGCCAGCAGCCCCCCCTCCTACAATGAGCAGTTCTTC. Translating gives CASSPPSYNEQFF.

In this sample, this clonotype turned up many times. The genes are TRBV2 and TRBJ1-1; 7 nucleotides match TRBD1. Germline lookup yields CDR1 SNHLY and CDR2 FYNNEI. V gave up 5 bases and J gave up 2 bases; unmatched junction bases: 2. This CDR3 comprises 13 residues. The CDR3 region has the DNA TGTGCCAGCAGTTGGGACAGAAACACTGAAGCTTTCTTT. It specifies CASSWDRNTEAFF.

This clonotype has a count of ten or more. The rearrangement uses TRBV9 and TRBJ2-6; D remains ambiguous. Germline V lookup: CDR1 SGDLS, CDR2 YYNGEE. The CDR3 sequence is 17 residues long. Trimming took off 0 bases at V and 4 bases at J, with 14 bases between the two ends. Here the CDR3 DNA reads TGTGCCAGCAGCGTAGGAGTGACGGGTGGAGGGGCCAACGTCCTGACTTTC. Protein product: CASSVGVTGGGANVLTF.

This clonotype came up many times. The chain has TRBV24-1 and TRBJ2-1; 10 bases fit TRBD1. V gave up 3 bases and J gave up 2 bases; unmatched junction bases: 6. The germline gives CDR1 KGHDR, CDR2 SFDVKD. This CDR3 is built from 17 residues. As DNA, the CDR3 is TGTGCCACCAGTGATCCAACCGGGACAGGGGCCTACAATGAGCAGTTCTTC. Protein product: CATSDPTGTGAYNEQFF.

This clonotype was observed at least ten times. The chain combines TRBV29-1 with TRBJ2-7, with unresolved D. The CDR3 totals 12 residues. Deletions cut 0 bases from V and 0 bases from J, with 3 bases between. CDR1 is SQVTM, CDR2 ANQGSEA, per germline. The CDR3 region is CSVEDSSYEQYF. CDR3 nucleotides: TGCAGCGTTGAAGACAGCTCCTACGAGCAGTACTTC.

This clonotype occurred many times. The rearrangement joins TRBV7-9 to TRBJ1-1, with D maybe TRBD1 (6 bases). The CDR3 runs to 14 residues. CDR1 and CDR2 (germline): SEHNR, FQNEAQ (reference sequence). With 3 bases removed from V and 4 bases from J, the gap between germline ends came to 12 bases. This CDR3 is CASSFDMGATEAFF. DNA for the CDR3: TGTGCCAGCAGCTTTGATATGGGGGCCACTGAAGCTTTCTTT. The whole variable domain, filled in from reference TRBV7-9 and TRBJ1-1, reads DTGVSQNPRHKITKRGQNVTFRCDPISEHNRLYWYRQTLGQGPEFLTYFQNEAQLEKSRLLSDRFSAERPKGSFSTLEIQRTEQGDSAMYLCASSFDMGATEAFFGQGTRLTVV.

This clonotype was seen at least ten times. This chain joins TRBV5-1 and TRBJ2-7; D gene ambiguous. The CDR3 extends over 12 amino acids. Trimming pared 6 bases from V and 2 bases from J, leaving 9 bases between. Germline assignment: CDR1 SGHRS and CDR2 YFSETQ. The CDR3 coding sequence is TGCGCCAGCAAGGATCTAACCTACGAGCAGTACTTC. Amino acid sequence: CASKDLTYEQYF.

The rearrangement joins TRBV15 to TRBJ2-1; TRBD2 matches 9 bases. J was trimmed by 0 bases and V by 3 bases; bases with no gene match: 6. The germline CDR1 and CDR2 sequences are LNHNV and YYDKDF (reference sequence). The CDR3 is 17 residues long. The CDR3 DNA follows: TGTGCCACCAGCAGTTCGCTTAGCGGGAGCTCCTACAATGAGCAGTTCTTC. Translated: CATSSSLSGSSYNEQFF.

This clonotype has only a few counts. Written as DNA, the CDR3 is TGTGCCAGTAGTATAGATCTTGTCAGCTCCTACGAGCAGTACTTC. This encodes CASSIDLVSSYEQYF. The chain recombines TRBV19 with TRBJ2-7; the D is unclear. V was pared by 0 bases and J by 0 bases, with 9 bases between. The CDR3 covers 15 residues. Germline loops: CDR1 LNHDA, CDR2 SQIVND (reference sequence).

CDR3 in amino acids: CASSLRPTENYGYTF. The CDR3 nucleotides read TGCGCCAGCAGCTTGAGGCCGACAGAAAACTATGGCTACACCTTC. The rearrangement uses TRBV5-1 and TRBJ1-2; maybe TRBD1 (5 bases). Trimming cost V 1 base and J 2 bases, with 12 bases left between them. The length of the CDR3 is 15 residues. Germline V lookup: CDR1 SGHRS, CDR2 YFSETQ.

This clonotype is medium-sized (0.01 to 0.1%) within its sample. The chain links TRBV27 to TRBJ1-4; no clear D gene. CDR3 length equals 14 residues. V was clipped by 5 bases and J by 3 bases, with 10 bases between them. Germline lookup yields CDR1 MNHEY and CDR2 SMNVEV (reference sequence). CDR3 bases: TGTGCCAGCAGTGAGGGAACGGCTAATGAAAAACTGTTTTTT. Translation gives CASSEGTANEKLFF.

This clonotype appeared many times. The rearrangement uses TRBV2 and TRBJ1-2; the match to TRBD1 covers 7 bases. The junction had 10 bases not matched to a gene; V was cut back by 5 bases and J by 1 base. The V gene's germline CDR1 is SNHLY and CDR2 FYNNEI. The CDR3 extends over 16 amino acids. The CDR3: CASSLETGRNNYGYTF. The CDR3, as DNA: TGTGCCAGCAGTCTCGAGACAGGGAGGAATAACTATGGCTACACCTTC. Looking up the rest from reference TRBV2 and TRBJ1-2 gives the full variable domain: EPEVTQTPSHQVTQMGQEVILRCVPISNHLYFYWYRQILGQKVEFLVSFYNNEISEKSEIFDDQFSVERPDGSNFTLKIRSTKLEDSAMYFCASSLETGRNNYGYTFGSGTRLTVV.